This T cell receptor beta chain was documented in a study of cytomegalovirus exposure and HLA in healthy donors. Study outcomes and limitations: Presence/absence comparisons presumed near-even sequencing depth among donors.

A note on this clone: Its antigen remains unidentified.

The germline gives CDR1 MDHEN, CDR2 SYDVKM. The CDR3 has 16 amino acids. Losses at the gene ends were 4 bases for V and 7 bases for J; bases not matched to a gene: 12. The study ran its PCR with 60 Vbeta and 13 Jbeta primers. The data were produced by immunoSEQ multiplex PCR, yet TCRdb's version contains in-frame clones alone and is incomplete. The repertoire holds 100,000 to 150,000 clones, with around 80% as singletons. The chain carries TRBV28 and TRBJ2-1; 8 nucleotides line up with TRBD2. The source material was PBMCs. The TCR was taken from a man between 25 and 39 years old in good health and CMV-seronegative. The CDR3 reads CASSSPGGYFENEQFF. The CDR3 bases are TGTGCCAGCAGTTCCCCGGGGGGGTACTTCGAGAATGAGCAGTTCTTC.